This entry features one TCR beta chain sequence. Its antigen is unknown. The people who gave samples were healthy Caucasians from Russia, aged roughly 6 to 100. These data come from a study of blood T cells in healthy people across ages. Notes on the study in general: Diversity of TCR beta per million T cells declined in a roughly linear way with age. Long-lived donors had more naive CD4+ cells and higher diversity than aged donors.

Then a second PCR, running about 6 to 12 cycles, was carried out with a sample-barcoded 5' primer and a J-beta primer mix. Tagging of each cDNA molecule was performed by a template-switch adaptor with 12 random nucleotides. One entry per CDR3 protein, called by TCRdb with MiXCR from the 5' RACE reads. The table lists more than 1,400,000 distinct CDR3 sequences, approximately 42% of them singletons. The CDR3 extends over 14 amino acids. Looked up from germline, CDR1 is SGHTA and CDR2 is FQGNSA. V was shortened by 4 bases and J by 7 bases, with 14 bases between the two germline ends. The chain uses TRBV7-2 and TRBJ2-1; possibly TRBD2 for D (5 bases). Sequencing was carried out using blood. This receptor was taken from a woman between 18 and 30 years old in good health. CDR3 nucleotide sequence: TGTGCCAGCAGCTCACGTCAAGCGGTTAATGAGCAGTTCTTC. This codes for CASSSRQAVNEQFF.